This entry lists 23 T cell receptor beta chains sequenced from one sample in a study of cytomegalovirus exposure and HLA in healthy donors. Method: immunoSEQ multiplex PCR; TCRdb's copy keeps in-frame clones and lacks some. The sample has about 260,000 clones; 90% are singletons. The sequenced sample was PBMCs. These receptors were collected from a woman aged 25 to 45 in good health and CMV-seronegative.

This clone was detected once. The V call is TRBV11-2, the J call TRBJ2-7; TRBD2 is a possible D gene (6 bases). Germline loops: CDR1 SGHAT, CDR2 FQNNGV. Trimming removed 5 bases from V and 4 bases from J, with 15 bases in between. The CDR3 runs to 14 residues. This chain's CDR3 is CASSPAGGGYEQYF. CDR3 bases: TGTGCCAGCAGCCCGGCCGGGGGAGGATACGAGCAGTACTTC.

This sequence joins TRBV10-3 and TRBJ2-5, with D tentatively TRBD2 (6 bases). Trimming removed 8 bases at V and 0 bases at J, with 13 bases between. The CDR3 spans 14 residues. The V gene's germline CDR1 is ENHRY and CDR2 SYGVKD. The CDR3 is CAIGYGRNQETQYF. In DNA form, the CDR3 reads TGTGCCATCGGTTACGGGAGAAACCAAGAGACCCAGTACTTC.

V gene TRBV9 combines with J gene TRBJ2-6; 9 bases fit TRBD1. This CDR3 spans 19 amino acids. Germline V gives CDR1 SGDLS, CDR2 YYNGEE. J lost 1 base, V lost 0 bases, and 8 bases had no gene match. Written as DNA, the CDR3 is TGTGCCAGCAGCGTAGGCGCCACAGGGGGCCTTTCTGGGGCCAACGTCCTGACTTTC. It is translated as CASSVGATGGLSGANVLTF. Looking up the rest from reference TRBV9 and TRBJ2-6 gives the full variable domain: DSGVTQTPKHLITATGQRVTLRCSPRSGDLSVYWYQQSLDQGLQFLIQYYNGEERAKGNILERFSAQQFPDLHSELNLSSLELGDSALYFCASSVGATGGLSGANVLTFGAGSRLTVL.

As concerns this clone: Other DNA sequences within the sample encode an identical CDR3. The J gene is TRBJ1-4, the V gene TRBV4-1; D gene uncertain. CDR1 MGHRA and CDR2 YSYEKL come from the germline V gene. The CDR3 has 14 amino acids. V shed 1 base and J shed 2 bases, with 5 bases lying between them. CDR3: CASSQAGTNEKLFF. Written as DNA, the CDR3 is TGCGCCAGCAGCCAAGCAGGCACTAATGAAAAACTGTTTTTT.

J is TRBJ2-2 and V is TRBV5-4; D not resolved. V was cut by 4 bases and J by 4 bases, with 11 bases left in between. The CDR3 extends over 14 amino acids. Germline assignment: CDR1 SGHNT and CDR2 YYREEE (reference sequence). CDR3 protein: CASSAELATGELFF. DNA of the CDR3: TGTGCCAGCAGCGCAGAGCTGGCCACCGGGGAGCTGTTTTTT.

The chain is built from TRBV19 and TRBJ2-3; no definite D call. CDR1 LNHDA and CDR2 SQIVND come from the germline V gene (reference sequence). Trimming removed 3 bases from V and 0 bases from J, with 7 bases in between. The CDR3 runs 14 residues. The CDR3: CASSISTSTDTQYF. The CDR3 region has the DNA TGTGCCAGTAGTATTTCGACTAGCACAGATACGCAGTATTTT.

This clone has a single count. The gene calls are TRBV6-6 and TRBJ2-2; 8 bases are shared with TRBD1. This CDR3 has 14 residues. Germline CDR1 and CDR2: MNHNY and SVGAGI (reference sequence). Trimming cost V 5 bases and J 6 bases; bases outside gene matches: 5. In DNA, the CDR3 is TGTGCCAGCAGTACGCCACAGGGGGCCGGGGAGCTGTTTTTT. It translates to CASSTPQGAGELFF.

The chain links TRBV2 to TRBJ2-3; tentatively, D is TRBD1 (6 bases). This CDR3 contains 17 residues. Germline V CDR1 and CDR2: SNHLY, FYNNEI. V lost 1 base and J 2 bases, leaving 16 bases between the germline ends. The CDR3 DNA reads TGTGCCAGCAGTGAAGTACAGGGTAGGGGACCCACAGATACGCAGTATTTT. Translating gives CASSEVQGRGPTDTQYF.

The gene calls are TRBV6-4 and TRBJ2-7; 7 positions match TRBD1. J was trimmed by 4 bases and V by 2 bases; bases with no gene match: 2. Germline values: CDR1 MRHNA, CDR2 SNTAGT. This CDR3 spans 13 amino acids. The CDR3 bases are TGTGCCAGCAGTGACGTACAGGGGTACGAGCAGTACTTC. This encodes CASSDVQGYEQYF.

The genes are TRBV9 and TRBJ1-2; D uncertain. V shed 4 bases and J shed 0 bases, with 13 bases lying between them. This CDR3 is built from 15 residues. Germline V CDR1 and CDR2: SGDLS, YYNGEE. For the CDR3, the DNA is TGTGCCAGCAGCACGAACAGCCCAGCTAACTATGGCTACACCTTC. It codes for CASSTNSPANYGYTF.

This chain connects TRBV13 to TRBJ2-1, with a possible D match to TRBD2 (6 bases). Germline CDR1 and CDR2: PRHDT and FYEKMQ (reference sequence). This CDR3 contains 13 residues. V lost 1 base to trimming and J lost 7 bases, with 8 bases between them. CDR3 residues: CASSLARGNEQFF. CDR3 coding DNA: TGTGCCAGCAGCTTAGCCCGGGGGAATGAGCAGTTCTTC.

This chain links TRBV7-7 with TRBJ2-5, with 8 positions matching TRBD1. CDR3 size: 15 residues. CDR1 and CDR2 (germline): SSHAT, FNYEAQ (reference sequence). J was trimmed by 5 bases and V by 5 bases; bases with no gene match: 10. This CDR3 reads CASSKRTGKVETQYF. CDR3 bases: TGTGCCAGCAGCAAAAGGACAGGGAAAGTGGAGACCCAGTACTTC. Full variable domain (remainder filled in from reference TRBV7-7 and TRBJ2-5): GAGVSQSPRYKVTKRGQDVTLRCDPISSHATLYWYQQALGQGPEFLTYFNYEAQPDKSGLPSDRFSAERPEGSISTLTIQRTEQRDSAMYRCASSKRTGKVETQYFGPGTRLLVL.

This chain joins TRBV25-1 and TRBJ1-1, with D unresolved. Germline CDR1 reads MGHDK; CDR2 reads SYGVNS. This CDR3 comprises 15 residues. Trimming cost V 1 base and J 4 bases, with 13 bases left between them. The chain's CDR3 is CASSEFSQAGTEAFF. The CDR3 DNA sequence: TGTGCCAGCAGTGAATTTTCGCAGGCGGGCACTGAAGCTTTCTTT.

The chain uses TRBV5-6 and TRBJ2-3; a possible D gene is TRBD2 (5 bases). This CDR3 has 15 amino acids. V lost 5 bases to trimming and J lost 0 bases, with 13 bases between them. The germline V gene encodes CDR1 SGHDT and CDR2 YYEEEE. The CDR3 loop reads CASRLAILSTDTQYF. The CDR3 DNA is TGTGCCAGCAGGTTAGCGATTCTGAGCACAGATACGCAGTATTTT.

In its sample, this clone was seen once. CDR3 sequence: CASSYQTARAFF. CDR3 coding DNA: TGTGCCAGCAGTTATCAGACAGCACGGGCTTTCTTT. This chain joins TRBV6-1 and TRBJ1-1, with D possibly being TRBD1 (5 bases). The CDR3 runs 12 residues. Germline V gene data show CDR1 as MNHNS and CDR2 as SASEGT. V was cut by 5 bases and J by 11 bases, with 15 bases left in between.

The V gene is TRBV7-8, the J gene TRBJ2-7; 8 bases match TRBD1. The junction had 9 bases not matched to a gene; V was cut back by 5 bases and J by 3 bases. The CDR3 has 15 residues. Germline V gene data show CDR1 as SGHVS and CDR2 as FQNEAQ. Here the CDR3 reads CASSPDRGIFYEQYF. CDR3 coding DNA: TGTGCCAGCAGCCCCGACAGGGGAATTTTCTACGAGCAGTACTTC.

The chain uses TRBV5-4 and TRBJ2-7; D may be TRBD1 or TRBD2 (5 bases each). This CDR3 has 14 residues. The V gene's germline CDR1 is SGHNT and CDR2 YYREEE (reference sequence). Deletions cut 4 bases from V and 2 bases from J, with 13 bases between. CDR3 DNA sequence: TGTGCCAGCAGCATCCGGGACCCCCCCTACGAGCAGTACTTC. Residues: CASSIRDPPYEQYF.

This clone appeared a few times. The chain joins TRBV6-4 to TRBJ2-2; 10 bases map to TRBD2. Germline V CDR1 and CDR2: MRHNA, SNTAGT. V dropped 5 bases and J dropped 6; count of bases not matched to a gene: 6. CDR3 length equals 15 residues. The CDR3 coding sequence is TGTGCCAGCAGTTTTCTAGCGGGAGACTCCGGGGAGCTGTTTTTT. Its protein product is CASSFLAGDSGELFF.

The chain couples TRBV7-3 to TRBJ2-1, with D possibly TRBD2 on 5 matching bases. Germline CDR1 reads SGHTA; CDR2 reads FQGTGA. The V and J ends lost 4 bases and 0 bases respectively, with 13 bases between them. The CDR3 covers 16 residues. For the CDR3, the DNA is TGTGCCAGCAGCTATCCCCGGGGTAGCTCCTACAATGAGCAGTTCTTC. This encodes CASSYPRGSSYNEQFF.

The CDR3 DNA sequence: TGTGCCAGCAGCCGGGGGACAGAAGAGACCCAGTACTTC. Translation gives CASSRGTEETQYF. This sequence joins TRBV13 and TRBJ2-5; a possible D gene is TRBD1 (7 bases). The length of the CDR3 is 13 residues. Trimming removed 5 bases at V and 3 bases at J, with 10 bases between. CDR1 is PRHDT, CDR2 FYEKMQ, per germline (reference sequence).

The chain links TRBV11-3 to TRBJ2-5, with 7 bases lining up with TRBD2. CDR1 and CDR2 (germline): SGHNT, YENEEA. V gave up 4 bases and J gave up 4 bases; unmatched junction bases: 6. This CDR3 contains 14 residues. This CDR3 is CASSSPGGGETQYF. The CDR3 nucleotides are TGTGCCAGCAGCTCACCGGGAGGAGGAGAGACCCAGTACTTC.

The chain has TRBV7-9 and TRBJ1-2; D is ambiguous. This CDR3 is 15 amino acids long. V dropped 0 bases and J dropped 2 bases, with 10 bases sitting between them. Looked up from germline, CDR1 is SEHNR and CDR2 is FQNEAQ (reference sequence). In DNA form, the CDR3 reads TGTGCCAGCAGCTTAGCAGGATCCCAAAACTATGGCTACACCTTC. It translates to CASSLAGSQNYGYTF.

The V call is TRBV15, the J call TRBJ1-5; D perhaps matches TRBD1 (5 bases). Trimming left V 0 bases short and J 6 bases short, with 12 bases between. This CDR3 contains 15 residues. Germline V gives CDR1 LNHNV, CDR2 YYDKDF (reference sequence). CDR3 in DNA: TGTGCCACCAGCAGAGATTGGGGGTTAGGTCAGCCCCAGCATTTT. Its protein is CATSRDWGLGQPQHF. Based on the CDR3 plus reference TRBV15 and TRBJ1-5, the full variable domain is DAMVIQNPRYQVTQFGKPVTLSCSQTLNHNVMYWYQQKSSQAPKLLFHYYDKDFNNEADTPDNFQSRRPNTSFCFLDIRSPGLGDTAMYLCATSRDWGLGQPQHFGDGTRLSIL.